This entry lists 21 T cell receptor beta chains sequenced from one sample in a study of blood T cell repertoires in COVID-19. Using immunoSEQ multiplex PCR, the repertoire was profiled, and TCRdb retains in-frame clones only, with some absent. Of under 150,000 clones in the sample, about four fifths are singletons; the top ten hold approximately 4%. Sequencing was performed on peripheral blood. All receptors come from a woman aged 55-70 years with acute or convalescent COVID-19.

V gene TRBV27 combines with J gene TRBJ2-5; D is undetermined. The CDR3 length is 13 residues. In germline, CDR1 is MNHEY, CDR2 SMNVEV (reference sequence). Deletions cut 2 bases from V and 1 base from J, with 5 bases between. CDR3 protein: CASSLAVQETQYF. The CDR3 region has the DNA TGTGCCAGCAGTTTAGCAGTCCAAGAGACCCAGTACTTC.

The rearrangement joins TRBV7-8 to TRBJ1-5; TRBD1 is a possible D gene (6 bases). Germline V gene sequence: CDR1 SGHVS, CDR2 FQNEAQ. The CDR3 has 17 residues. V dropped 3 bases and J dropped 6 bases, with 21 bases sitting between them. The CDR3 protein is CASSLVPGGARAQPQHF. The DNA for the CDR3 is TGTGCCAGCAGCTTGGTGCCCGGGGGGGCGCGGGCTCAGCCCCAGCATTTT.

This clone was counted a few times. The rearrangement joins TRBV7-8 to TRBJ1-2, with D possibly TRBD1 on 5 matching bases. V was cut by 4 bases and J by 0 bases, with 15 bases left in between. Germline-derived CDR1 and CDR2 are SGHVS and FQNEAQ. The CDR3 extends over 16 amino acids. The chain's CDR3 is CASSSRPQGSNYGYTF. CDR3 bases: TGTGCCAGCAGCTCCCGCCCTCAGGGTTCTAACTATGGCTACACCTTC.

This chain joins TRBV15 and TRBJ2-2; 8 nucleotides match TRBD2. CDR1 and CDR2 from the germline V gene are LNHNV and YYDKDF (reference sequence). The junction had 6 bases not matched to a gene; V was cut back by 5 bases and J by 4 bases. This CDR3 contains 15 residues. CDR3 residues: CATSAAGGATGELFF. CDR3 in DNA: TGTGCCACCAGCGCTGCGGGAGGTGCCACCGGGGAGCTGTTTTTT.

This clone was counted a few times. The CDR3 is CASSELRGTEAFF. DNA for the CDR3: TGTGCCAGCAGCGAGCTCAGGGGGACTGAAGCTTTCTTT. The chain employs TRBV21-1 and TRBJ1-1; whether TRBD1, the table's D call, matches the DNA was not checked. TRBV21-1 is reported as a pseudogene. The CDR3 sequence is 13 residues long.

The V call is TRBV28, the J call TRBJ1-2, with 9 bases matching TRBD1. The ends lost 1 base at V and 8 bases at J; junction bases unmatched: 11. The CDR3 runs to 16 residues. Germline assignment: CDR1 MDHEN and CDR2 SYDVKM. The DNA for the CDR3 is TGTGCCAGCAGTTTATCATCCCCGGGACAGGGATTAGGCTACACCTTC. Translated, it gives CASSLSSPGQGLGYTF.

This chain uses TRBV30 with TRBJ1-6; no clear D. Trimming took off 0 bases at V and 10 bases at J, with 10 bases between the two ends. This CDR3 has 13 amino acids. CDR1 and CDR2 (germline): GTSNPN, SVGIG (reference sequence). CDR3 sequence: CAWSVQGRSPLHF. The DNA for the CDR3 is TGTGCCTGGAGTGTACAAGGGAGGTCACCCCTCCACTTT.

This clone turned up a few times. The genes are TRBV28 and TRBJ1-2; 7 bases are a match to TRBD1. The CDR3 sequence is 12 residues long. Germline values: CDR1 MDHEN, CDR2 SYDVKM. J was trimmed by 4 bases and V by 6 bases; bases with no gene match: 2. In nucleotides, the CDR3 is TGTGCCAGCAGGGAGGGGGCCTATGGCTACACCTTC. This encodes CASREGAYGYTF.

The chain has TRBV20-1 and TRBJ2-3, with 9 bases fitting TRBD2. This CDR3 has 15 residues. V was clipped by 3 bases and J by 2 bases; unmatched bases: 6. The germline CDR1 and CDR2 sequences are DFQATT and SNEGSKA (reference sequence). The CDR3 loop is CSASEREAFTDTQYF. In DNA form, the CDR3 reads TGCAGTGCTAGTGAGCGGGAGGCTTTCACAGATACGCAGTATTTT.

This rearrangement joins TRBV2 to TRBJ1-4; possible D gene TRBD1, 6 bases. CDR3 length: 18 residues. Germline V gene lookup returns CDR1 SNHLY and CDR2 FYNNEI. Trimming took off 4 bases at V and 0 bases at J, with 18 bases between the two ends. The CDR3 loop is CASSVGGALSTTNEKLFF. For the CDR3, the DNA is TGTGCCAGCAGTGTAGGGGGGGCACTTAGCACAACTAATGAAAAACTGTTTTTT.

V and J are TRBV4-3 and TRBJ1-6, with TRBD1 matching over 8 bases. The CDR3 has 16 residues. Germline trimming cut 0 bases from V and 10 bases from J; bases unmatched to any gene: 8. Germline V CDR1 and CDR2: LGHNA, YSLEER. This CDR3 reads CASSQDKGQAGSPLHF. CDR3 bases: TGCGCCAGCAGCCAAGATAAGGGACAGGCGGGATCACCCCTCCACTTT.

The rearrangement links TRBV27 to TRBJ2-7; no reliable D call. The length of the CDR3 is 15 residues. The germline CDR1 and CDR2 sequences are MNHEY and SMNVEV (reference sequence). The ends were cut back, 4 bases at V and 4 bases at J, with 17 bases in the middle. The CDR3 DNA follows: TGTGCCAGCAGTTCTCTGGTCCTCTCGGGTTACGAGCAGTACTTC. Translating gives CASSSLVLSGYEQYF.

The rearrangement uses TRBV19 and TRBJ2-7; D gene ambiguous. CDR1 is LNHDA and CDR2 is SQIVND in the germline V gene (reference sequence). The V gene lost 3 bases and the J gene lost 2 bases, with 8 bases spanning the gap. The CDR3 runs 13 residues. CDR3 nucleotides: TGTGCCAGTAGTATCAGGCTCACCTACGAGCAGTACTTC. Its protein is CASSIRLTYEQYF.

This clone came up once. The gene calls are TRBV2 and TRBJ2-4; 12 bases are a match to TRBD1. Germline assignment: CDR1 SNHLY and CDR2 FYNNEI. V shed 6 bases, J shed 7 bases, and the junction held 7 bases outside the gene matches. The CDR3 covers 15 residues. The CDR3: CASRIMGQGANIQYF. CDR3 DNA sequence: TGTGCCAGCAGAATAATGGGACAGGGGGCGAACATTCAGTACTTC.

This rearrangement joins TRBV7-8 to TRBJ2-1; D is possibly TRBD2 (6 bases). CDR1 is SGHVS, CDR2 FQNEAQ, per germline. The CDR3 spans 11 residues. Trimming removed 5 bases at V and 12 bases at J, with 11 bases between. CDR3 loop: CASSLTSAQFF. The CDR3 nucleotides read TGTGCCAGCAGCCTGACTAGTGCGCAGTTCTTC.

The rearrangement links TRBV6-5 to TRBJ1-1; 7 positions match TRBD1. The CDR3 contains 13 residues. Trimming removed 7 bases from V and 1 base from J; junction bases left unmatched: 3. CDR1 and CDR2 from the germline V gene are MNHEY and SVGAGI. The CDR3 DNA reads TGTGCCAGCACCAGGACAGGGAACACTGAAGCTTTCTTT. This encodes CASTRTGNTEAFF.

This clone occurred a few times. CDR3 sequence reads: CASSLVGGGYNEQFF. The CDR3 coding sequence is TGTGCCAGCAGCTTAGTTGGGGGAGGCTACAATGAGCAGTTCTTC. The V gene is TRBV7-2, the J gene TRBJ2-1; D is possibly TRBD2 (6 bases). The CDR3 runs to 15 residues. Per the germline V gene, CDR1 is SGHTA and CDR2 is FQGNSA. Trimming took off 1 base at V and 3 bases at J, with 10 bases between the two ends.

The CDR3 spells CASSWDRDTGELFF. Written as DNA, the CDR3 is TGTGCCAGCAGCTGGGACAGGGACACCGGGGAGCTGTTTTTT. The chain couples TRBV11-3 to TRBJ2-2; 9 nucleotides match TRBD1. Germline V gene lookup returns CDR1 SGHNT and CDR2 YENEEA. V was pared by 4 bases and J by 3 bases, with 0 bases of the junction left unmatched. The CDR3 sequence is 14 residues long. The full variable domain, completed using reference TRBV11-3 and TRBJ2-2, is EAGVVQSPRYKIIEKKQPVAFWCNPISGHNTLYWYLQNLGQGPELLIRYENEEAVDDSQLPKDRFSAERLKGVDSTLKIQPAELGDSAVYLCASSWDRDTGELFFGEGSRLTVL.

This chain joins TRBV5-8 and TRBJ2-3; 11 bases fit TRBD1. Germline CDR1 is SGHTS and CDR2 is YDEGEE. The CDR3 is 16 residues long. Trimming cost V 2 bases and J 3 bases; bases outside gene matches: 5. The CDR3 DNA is TGTGCCAGCAGCTTCACCGGGACAGGGGGAACAGATACGCAGTATTTT. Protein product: CASSFTGTGGTDTQYF.

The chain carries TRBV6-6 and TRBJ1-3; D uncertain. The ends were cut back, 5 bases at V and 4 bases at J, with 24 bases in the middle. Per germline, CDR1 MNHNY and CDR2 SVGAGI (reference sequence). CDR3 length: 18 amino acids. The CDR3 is CASSQTQLLRTGGNTIYF. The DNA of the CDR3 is TGTGCCAGCAGTCAAACCCAACTACTTCGGACGGGGGGAAACACCATATATTTT.

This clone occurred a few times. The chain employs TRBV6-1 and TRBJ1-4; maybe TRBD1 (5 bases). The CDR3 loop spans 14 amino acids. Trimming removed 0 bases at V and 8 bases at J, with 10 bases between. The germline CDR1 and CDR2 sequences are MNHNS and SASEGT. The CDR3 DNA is TGTGCCAGCAGTGAAGCGGGGCAGCTCGAAAAACTGTTTTTT. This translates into CASSEAGQLEKLFF.